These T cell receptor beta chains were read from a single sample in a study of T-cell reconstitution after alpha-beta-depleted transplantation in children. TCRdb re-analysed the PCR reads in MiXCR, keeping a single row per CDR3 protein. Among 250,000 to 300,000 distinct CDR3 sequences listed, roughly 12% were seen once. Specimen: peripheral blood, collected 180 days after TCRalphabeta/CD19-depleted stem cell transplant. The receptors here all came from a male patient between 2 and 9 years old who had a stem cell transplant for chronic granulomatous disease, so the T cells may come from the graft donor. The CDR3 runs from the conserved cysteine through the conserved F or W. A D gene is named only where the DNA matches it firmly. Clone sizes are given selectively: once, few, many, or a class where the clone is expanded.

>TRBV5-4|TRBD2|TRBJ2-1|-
TGTGCCAGCAGCCCCGGACTAGCGGGGGGGCAACATGAGCAGTTCTTC
CASSPGLAGGQHEQFF
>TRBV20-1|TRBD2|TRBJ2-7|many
TGCAGTGCTAGAGCGCCCCTAGCGGACTACGAGCAGTACTTC
CSARAPLADYEQYF
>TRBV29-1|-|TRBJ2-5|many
TGCAGCGTGGAAAGGGGTTTCGGAGAGACCCAGTACTTC
CSVERGFGETQYF
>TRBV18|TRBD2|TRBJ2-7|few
TGTGCCAGCTCACCGTTGGCGGGGGGCCTAAATGGAAGCTCCTACGAGCAGTACTTC
CASSPLAGGLNGSSYEQYF
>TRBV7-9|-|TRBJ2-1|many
TGTGCCAGCAGCCCCATACACAATGAGCAGTTCTTC
CASSPIHNEQFF
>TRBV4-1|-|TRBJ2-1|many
TGCGCCAGCAGCTCTTGGACCACCAATGAGCAGTTCTTC
CASSSWTTNEQFF
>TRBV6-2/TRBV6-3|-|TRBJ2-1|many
TGTGCCAGCAGTTACATGGGACAACTGTACAATGAGCAGTTCTTC
CASSYMGQLYNEQFF
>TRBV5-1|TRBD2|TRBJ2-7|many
TGCGCCAGCAGCTTGGCGAGGACTAGCGGGATCCCCTACGAGCAGTACTTC
CASSLARTSGIPYEQYF
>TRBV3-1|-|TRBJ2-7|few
TGTGCCAGCAGCCCACAGGGTATCGAGCAGTACTTC
CASSPQGIEQYF
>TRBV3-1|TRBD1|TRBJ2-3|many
TGTGCCAGCAGCCAGCCCTACAGGGGGACTAGCACAGATACGCAGTATTTT
CASSQPYRGTSTDTQYF